These 9 T cell receptor beta chains originate from one sample sequenced in a study of molecular identifiers for immune sequencing clone quantification. MiXCR, applied by TCRdb to the PCR reads, yields one record per CDR3 protein. The sample includes hundreds of thousands of distinct CDR3 sequences, roughly 23% of them seen just once. The sample comprised naive CD8+ T cells from blood, with Jurkat cell RNA spiked in. Subset in this sample: FACS-sorted CD8+CD4-CCR7+CD45RA+ naive T cells. The receptor set was obtained from a human donor in good health. Some libraries in this study had Jurkat cell RNA spiked in.

Comments on this clonotype: It is likely a read error, because the conserved phenylalanine at the end of the CDR3 is missing. The V gene is TRBV11-2, the J gene TRBJ2-3, with D hard to call. The ends were cut back, 1 base at V and 6 bases at J, with 8 bases in the middle. Germline values: CDR1 SGHAT, CDR2 FQNNGV. This CDR3 spans 13 amino acids. CDR3 loop: CASSLALVDTQYS. CDR3 DNA: TGTGCCAGCAGCTTAGCCCTAGTGGATACGCAGTATTCT.

This clonotype was counted at least ten times. This chain uses TRBV6-5 with TRBJ2-7; possible D gene TRBD2, 5 bases. This CDR3 region has 13 residues. Trimming took off 9 bases at V and 0 bases at J, with 12 bases between the two ends. Germline V gives CDR1 MNHEY, CDR2 SVGAGI. CDR3 amino acids: CASKSGNSYEQYF. The CDR3 DNA reads as TGTGCCAGTAAGTCGGGAAACTCCTACGAGCAGTACTTC.

With regard to this clonotype: This sequence may be a read error, since a much larger clone differs from it by one base. The rearrangement links TRBV12-3 or TRBV12-4 to TRBJ1-1; weak D call: TRBD1 (5 bases). There are 17 residues in the CDR3. Trimming pared 3 bases from V and 3 bases from J, leaving 20 bases between. CDR3 nucleotide sequence: TGTGCCAGCAGTTTCGAGGCGGGGCTGACAAAGGACACTGAAGCTTTCTTT. Translation gives CASSFEAGLTKDTEAFF.

The sample holds many counts of this clonotype. The chain recombines TRBV5-6 with TRBJ2-7, with TRBD2 as a possible D gene (6 bases). The germline V and J ends were trimmed by 4 bases and 2 bases, with 22 bases remaining between them. The germline V gene has CDR1 SGHDT and CDR2 YYEEEE. The CDR3 contains 17 residues. The chain's CDR3 is CASSPAASGDHPYEQYF. The CDR3 DNA reads TGTGCCAGCAGCCCTGCTGCGTCGGGGGATCATCCCTACGAGCAGTACTTC.

This clonotype was detected many times. The CDR3: CASRTEAAYEQYF. As DNA, the CDR3 is TGCGCCAGCAGGACGGAAGCAGCCTACGAGCAGTACTTC. The chain combines TRBV5-1 with TRBJ2-7, with no clear D. Germline V CDR1 and CDR2: SGHRS, YFSETQ. The CDR3 is made up of 13 amino acids. Trimming removed 5 bases from V and 2 bases from J, with 11 bases in between. The entire variable domain, with the rest obtained from reference TRBV5-1 and TRBJ2-7, is as follows: KAGVTQTPRYLIKTRGQQVTLSCSPISGHRSVSWYQQTPGQGLQFLFEYFSETQRNKGNFPGRFSGRQFSNSRSEMNVSTLELGDSALYLCASRTEAAYEQYFGPGTRLTVT.

This clonotype was seen only once. J is TRBJ2-3 and V is TRBV28; TRBD2 is a possible D gene (6 bases). The ends were cut back, 8 bases at V and 4 bases at J, with 22 bases in the middle. Germline-derived CDR1 and CDR2 are MDHEN and SYDVKM. The CDR3 length is 16 residues. The CDR3 nucleotides read TGTGCCAGCCTCCGGGACGGGAGTGTCGGCGCAGATACGCAGTATTTT. This translates into CASLRDGSVGADTQYF.

This clonotype was counted ten times or more. The chain uses TRBV5-4 and TRBJ2-7; TRBD2 might be the D (5 bases). With 0 bases removed from V and 7 bases from J, the gap between germline ends came to 17 bases. CDR1 is SGHNT and CDR2 is YYREEE in the germline V gene (reference sequence). The CDR3 length is 15 residues. The CDR3, as DNA: TGTGCCAGCAGCTTGGATACCTCTACTCCGGGGGAGCAGTACTTC. Translating it yields CASSLDTSTPGEQYF.

The V gene is TRBV6-4, the J gene TRBJ2-2; D uncertain. This CDR3 is built from 12 residues. Looked up from germline, CDR1 is MRHNA and CDR2 is SNTAGT. Trimming took 5 bases from V and 7 from J, leaving 8 bases between them. CDR3 protein: CASSRSNGELFF. The DNA for the CDR3 is TGTGCCAGCAGTCGGTCTAACGGGGAGCTGTTTTTT.

This clonotype was seen many times. The chain employs TRBV27 and TRBJ2-2, with 9 nucleotides matching TRBD2. Losses at the gene ends were 7 bases for V and 7 bases for J; bases not matched to a gene: 13. CDR1 MNHEY and CDR2 SMNVEV come from the germline V gene (reference sequence). This CDR3 is 16 amino acids long. DNA for the CDR3: TGTGCCAGCACCTCTGAGGCTAGCGGGGATGGCGGGGAGCTGTTTTTT. Its translation: CASTSEASGDGGELFF.